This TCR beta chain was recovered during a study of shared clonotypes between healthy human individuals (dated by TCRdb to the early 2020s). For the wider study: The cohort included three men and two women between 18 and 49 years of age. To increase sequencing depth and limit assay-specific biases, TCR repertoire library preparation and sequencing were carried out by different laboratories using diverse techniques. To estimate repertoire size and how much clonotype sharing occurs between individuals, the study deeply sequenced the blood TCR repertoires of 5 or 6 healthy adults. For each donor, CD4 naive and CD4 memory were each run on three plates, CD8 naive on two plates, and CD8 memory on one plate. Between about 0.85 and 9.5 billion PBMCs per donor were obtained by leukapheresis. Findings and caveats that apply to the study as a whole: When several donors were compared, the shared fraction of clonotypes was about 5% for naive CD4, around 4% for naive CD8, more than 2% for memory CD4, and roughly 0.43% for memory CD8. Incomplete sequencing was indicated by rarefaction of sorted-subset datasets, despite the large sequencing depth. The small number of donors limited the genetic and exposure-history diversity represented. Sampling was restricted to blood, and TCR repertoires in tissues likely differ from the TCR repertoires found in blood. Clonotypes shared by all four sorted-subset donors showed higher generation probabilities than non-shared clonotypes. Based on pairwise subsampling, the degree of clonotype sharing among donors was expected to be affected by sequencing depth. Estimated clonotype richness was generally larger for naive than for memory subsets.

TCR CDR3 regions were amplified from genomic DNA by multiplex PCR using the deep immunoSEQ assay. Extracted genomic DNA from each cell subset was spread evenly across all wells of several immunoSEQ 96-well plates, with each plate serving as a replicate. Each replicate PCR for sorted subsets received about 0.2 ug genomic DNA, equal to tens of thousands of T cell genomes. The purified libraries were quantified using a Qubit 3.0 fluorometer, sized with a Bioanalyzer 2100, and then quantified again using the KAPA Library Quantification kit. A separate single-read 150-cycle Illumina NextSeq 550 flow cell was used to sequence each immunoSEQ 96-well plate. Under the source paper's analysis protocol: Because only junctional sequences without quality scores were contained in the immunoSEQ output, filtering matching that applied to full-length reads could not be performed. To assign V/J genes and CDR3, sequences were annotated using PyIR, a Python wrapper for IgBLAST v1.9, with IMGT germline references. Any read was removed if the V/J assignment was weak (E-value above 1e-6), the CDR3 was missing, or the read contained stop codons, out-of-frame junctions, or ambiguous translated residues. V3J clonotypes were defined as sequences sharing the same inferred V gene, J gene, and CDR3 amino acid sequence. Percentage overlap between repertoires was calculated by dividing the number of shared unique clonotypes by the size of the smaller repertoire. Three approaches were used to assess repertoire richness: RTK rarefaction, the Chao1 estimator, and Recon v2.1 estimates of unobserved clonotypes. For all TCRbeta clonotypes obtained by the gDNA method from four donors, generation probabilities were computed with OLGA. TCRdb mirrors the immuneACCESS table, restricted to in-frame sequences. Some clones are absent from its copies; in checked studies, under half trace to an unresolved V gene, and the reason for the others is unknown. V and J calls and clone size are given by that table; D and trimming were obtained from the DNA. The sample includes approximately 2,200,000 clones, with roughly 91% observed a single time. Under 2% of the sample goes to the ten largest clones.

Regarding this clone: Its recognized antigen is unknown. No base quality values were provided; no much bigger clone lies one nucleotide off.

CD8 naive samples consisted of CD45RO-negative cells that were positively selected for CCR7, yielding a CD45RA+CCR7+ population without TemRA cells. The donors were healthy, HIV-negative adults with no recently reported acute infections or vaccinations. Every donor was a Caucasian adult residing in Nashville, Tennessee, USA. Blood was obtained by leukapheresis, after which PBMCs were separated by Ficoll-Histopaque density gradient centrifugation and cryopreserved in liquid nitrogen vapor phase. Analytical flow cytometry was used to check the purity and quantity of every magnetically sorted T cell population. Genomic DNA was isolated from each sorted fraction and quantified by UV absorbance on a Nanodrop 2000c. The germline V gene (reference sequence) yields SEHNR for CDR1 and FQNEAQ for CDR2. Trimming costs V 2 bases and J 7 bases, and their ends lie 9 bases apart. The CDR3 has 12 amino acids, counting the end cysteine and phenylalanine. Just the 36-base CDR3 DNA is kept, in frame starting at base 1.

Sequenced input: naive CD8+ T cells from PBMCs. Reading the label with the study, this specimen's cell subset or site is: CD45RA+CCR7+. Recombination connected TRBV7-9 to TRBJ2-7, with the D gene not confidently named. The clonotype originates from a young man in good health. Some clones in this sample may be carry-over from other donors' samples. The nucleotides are TGTGCCAGCAGCTTACGAATCGGGGAGCAGTACTTC. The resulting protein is CASSLRIGEQYF.